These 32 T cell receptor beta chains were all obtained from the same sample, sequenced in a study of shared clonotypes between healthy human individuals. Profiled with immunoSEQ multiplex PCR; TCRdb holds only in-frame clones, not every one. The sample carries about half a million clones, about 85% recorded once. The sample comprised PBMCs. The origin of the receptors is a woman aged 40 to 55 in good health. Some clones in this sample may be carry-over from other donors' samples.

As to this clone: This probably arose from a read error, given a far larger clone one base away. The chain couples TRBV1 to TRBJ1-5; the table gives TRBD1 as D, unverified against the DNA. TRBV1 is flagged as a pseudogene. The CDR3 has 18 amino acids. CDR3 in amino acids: CTSSRVGRGLGSNQHQHF. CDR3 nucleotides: TGCACCAGCAGCCGAGTGGGCAGGGGGCTCGGTAGCAATCAGCACCAGCATTTT.

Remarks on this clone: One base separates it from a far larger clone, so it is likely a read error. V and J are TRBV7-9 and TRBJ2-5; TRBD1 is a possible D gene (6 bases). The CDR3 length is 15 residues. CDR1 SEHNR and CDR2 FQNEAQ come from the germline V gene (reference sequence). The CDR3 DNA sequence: TGCGCCAGCAGCCCTCAGGACAGTCGGCAAGAGACCCAGTACTTC. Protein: CASSPQDSRQETQYF.

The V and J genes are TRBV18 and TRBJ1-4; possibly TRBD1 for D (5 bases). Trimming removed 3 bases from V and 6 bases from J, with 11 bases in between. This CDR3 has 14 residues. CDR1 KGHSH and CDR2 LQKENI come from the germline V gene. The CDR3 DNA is TGTGCCAGCTCACCCCAGGGACTCCATGAAAAACTGTTTTTT. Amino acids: CASSPQGLHEKLFF.

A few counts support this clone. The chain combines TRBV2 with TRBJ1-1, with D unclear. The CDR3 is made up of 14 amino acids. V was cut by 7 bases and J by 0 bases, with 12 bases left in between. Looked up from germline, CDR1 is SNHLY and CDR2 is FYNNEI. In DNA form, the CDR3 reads TGTGCCAGCAACTCTAGGAGGATGAACACTGAAGCTTTCTTT. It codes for CASNSRRMNTEAFF. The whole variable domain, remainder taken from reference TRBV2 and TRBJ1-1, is EPEVTQTPSHQVTQMGQEVILRCVPISNHLYFYWYRQILGQKVEFLVSFYNNEISEKSEIFDDQFSVERPDGSNFTLKIRSTKLEDSAMYFCASNSRRMNTEAFFGQGTRLTVV.

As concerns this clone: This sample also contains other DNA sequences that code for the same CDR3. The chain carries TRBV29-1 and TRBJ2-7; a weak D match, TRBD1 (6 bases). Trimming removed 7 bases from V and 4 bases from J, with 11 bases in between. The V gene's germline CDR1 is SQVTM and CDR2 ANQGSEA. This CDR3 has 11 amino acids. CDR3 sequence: CSAERGYEQYF. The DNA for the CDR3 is TGCAGCGCAGAAAGGGGGTACGAGCAGTACTTC.

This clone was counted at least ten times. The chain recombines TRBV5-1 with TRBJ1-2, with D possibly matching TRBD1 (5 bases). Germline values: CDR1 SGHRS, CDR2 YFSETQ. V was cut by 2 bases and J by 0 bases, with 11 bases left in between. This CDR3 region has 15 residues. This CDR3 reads CASSFNRSANYGYTF. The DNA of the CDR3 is TGCGCCAGCAGCTTTAACAGGTCTGCTAACTATGGCTACACCTTC. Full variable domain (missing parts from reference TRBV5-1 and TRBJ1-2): KAGVTQTPRYLIKTRGQQVTLSCSPISGHRSVSWYQQTPGQGLQFLFEYFSETQRNKGNFPGRFSGRQFSNSRSEMNVSTLELGDSALYLCASSFNRSANYGYTFGSGTRLTVV.

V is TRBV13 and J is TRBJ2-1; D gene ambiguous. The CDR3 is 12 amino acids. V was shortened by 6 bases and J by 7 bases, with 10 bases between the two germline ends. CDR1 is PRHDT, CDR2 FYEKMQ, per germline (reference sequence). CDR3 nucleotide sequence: TGTGCCAGCAGGCACCCCTTGAATGAGCAGTTCTTC. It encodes CASRHPLNEQFF.

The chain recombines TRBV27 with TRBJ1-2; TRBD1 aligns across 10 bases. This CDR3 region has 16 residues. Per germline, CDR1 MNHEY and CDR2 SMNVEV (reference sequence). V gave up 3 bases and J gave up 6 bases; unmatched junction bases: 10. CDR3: CASSFSVGQGVDGYTF. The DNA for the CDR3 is TGTGCCAGCAGTTTTAGTGTTGGACAGGGGGTGGATGGCTACACCTTC.

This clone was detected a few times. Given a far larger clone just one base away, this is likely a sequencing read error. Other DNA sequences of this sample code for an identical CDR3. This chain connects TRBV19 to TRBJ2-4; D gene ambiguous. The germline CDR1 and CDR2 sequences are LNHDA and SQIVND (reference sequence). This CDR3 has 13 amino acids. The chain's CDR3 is CASSIDRRNIQYF. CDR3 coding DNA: TGTGCCAGTAGTATAGACAGGCGGAACATCCAGTACTTC.

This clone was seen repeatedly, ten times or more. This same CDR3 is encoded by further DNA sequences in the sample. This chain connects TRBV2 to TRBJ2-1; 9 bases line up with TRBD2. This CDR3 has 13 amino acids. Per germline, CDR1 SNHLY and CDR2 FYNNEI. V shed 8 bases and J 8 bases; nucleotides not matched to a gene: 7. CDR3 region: CASLAGIGHEQFF. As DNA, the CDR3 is TGTGCCAGCCTAGCGGGAATCGGCCATGAGCAGTTCTTC.

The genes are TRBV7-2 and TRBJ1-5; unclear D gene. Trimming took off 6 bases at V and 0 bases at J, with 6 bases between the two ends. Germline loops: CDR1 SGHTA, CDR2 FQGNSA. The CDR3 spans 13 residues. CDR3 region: CASSSNSNQPQHF. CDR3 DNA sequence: TGTGCCAGCAGTTCCAATAGCAATCAGCCCCAGCATTTT.

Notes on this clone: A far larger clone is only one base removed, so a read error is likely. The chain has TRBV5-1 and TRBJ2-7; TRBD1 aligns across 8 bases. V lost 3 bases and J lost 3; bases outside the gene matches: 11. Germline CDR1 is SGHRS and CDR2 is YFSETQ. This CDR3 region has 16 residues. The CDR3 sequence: CASSSAGTGNLYEQYF. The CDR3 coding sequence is TGCGCCAGCAGCTCGGCCGGGACAGGAAACCTCTACGAGCAGTACTTC.

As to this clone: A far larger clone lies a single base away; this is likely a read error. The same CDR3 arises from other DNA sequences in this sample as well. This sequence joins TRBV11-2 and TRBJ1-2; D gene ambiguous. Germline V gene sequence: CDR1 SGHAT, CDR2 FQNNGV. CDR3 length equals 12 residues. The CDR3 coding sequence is TGTGCCAGCAGCTTATCCGGCTATGGCTACACATTC. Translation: CASSLSGYGYTF.

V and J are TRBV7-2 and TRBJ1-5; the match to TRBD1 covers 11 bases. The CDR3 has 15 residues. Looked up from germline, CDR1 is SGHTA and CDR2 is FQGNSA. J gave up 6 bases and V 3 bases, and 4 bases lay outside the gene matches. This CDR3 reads CASSFTGTGGQPQHF. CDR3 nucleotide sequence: TGTGCCAGCAGCTTTACCGGGACAGGGGGTCAGCCCCAGCATTTT.

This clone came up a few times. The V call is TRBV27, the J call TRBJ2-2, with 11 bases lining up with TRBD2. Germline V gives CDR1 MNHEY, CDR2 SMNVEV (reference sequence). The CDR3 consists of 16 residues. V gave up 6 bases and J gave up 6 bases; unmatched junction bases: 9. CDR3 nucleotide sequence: TGTGCCAGCAGACTAGCGGGAGAGGAAATGGCCGGGGAGCTGTTTTTT. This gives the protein CASRLAGEEMAGELFF.

The chain's CDR3 is CASSTSGRAGNEQFF. In DNA form, the CDR3 reads TGTGCCAGCTCGACTAGCGGGAGGGCCGGGAATGAGCAGTTCTTC. The rearrangement joins TRBV9 to TRBJ2-1; 14 bases are a match to TRBD2. V was pared by 7 bases and J by 7 bases, with 7 bases of the junction left unmatched. Germline CDR1 reads SGDLS; CDR2 reads YYNGEE. The CDR3 has 15 amino acids.

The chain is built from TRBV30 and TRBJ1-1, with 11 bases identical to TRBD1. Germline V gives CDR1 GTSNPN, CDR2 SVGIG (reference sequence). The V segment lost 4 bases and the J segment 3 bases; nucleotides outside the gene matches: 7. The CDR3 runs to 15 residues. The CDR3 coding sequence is TGTGCCTGGACCCTTTTGGGACAGGGGGACACTGAAGCTTTCTTT. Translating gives CAWTLLGQGDTEAFF.

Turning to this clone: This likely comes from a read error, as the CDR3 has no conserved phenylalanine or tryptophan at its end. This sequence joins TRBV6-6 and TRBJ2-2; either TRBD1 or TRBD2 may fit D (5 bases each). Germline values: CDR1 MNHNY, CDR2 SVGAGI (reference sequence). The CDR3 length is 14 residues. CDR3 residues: CASRSGTDTVELFC. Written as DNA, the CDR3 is TGTGCCAGCAGGTCAGGGACGGACACCGTGGAGCTGTTTTGT.

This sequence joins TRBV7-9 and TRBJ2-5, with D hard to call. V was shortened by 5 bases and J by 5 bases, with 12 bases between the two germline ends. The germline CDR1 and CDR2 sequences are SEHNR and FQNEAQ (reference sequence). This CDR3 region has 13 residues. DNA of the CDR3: TGTGCCAGCAGCCAAAATCAGGCGGAGACCCAGTACTTC. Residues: CASSQNQAETQYF. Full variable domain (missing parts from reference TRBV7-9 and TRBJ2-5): DTGVSQNPRHKITKRGQNVTFRCDPISEHNRLYWYRQTLGQGPEFLTYFQNEAQLEKSRLLSDRFSAERPKGSFSTLEIQRTEQGDSAMYLCASSQNQAETQYFGPGTRLLVL.

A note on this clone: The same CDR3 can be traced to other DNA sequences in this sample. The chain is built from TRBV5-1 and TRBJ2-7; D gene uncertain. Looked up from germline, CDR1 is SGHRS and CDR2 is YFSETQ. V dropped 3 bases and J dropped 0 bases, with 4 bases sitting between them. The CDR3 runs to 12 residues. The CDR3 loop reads CASSSSSYEQYF. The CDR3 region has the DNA TGCGCCAGCAGCTCGAGCTCCTACGAGCAGTACTTC.

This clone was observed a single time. The CDR3: CASRLSSTYGYTF. The CDR3 bases are TGTGCCAGCAGGCTGTCATCTACGTATGGCTACACCTTC. V is TRBV2 and J is TRBJ1-2; D is ambiguous. Germline V CDR1 and CDR2: SNHLY, FYNNEI. Trimming pared 6 bases from V and 5 bases from J, leaving 13 bases between. The CDR3 has 13 residues.

CDR3 coding DNA: TGTGCCAGCAGTACCGGGACAGGGGGCTTCGAGCAGTACTTC. This encodes CASSTGTGGFEQYF. The rearrangement uses TRBV27 and TRBJ2-7, with 12 bases matching TRBD1. This CDR3 comprises 14 residues. Germline V gene sequence: CDR1 MNHEY, CDR2 SMNVEV (reference sequence). Germline trimming cut 5 bases from V and 6 bases from J; bases unmatched to any gene: 5.

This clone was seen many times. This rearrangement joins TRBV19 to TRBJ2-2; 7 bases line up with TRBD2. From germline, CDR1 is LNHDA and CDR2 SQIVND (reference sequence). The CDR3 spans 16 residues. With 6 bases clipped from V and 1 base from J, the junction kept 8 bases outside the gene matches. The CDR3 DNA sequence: TGTGCCAGTAGCCGCCCGGCTAGCGGGAACACCGGGGAGCTGTTTTTT. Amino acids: CASSRPASGNTGELFF.

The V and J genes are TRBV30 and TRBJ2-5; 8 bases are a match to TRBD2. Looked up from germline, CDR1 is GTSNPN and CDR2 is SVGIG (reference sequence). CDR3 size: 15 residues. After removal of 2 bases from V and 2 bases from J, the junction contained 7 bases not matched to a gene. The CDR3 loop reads CAWSTGRGLQETQYF. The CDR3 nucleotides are TGTGCCTGGAGTACCGGGAGGGGATTGCAAGAGACCCAGTACTTC.

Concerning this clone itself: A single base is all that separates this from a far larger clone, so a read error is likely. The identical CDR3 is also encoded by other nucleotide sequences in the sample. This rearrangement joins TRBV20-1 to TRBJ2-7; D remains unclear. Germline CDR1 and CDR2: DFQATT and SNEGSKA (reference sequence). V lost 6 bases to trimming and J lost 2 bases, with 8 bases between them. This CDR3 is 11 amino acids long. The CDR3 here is CSARRTYEQYF. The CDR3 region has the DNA TGCAGTGCAAGACGTACCTACGAGCAGTACTTC.

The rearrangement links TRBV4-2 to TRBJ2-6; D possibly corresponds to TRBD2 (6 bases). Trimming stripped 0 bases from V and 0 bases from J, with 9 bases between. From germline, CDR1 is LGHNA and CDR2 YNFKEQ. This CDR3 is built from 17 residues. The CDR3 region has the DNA TGTGCCAGCAGCCAAGAAGGCGGGAACTCTGGGGCCAACGTCCTGACTTTC. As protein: CASSQEGGNSGANVLTF.

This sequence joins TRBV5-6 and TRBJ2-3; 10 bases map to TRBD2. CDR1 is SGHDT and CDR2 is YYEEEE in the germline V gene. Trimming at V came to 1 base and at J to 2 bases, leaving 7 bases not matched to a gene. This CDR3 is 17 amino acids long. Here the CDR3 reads CASSLRGAGGLTDTQYF. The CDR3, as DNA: TGTGCCAGCAGCTTGCGGGGAGCGGGAGGGCTCACAGATACGCAGTATTTT. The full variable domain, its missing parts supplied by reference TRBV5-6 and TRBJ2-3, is DAGVTQSPTHLIKTRGQQVTLRCSPKSGHDTVSWYQQALGQGPQFIFQYYEEEERQRGNFPDRFSGHQFPNYSSELNVNALLLGDSALYLCASSLRGAGGLTDTQYFGPGTRLTVL.

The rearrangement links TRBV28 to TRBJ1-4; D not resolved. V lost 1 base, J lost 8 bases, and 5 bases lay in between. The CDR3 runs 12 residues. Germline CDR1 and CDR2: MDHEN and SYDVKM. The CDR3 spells CASSLSGEKLFF. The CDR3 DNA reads TGTGCCAGCAGTTTATCCGGGGAAAAACTGTTTTTT.

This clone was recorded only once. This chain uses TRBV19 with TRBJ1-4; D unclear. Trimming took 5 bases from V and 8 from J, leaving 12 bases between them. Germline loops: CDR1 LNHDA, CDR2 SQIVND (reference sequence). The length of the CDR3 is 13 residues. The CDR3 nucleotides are TGTGCCAGTAGTGGTCAACCACTCGAAAAACTGTTTTTT. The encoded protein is CASSGQPLEKLFF.

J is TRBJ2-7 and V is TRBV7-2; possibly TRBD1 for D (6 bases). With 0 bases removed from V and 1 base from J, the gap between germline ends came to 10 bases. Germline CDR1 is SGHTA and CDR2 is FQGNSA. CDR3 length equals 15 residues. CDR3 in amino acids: CASSLAPGQSYEQYF. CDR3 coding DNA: TGTGCCAGCAGCTTAGCGCCGGGACAATCCTACGAGCAGTACTTC.

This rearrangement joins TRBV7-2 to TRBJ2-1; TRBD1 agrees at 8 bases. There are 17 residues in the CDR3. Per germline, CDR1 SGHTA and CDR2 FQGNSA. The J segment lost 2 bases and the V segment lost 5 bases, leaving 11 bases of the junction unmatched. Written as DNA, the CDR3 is TGTGCCAGCAGCCGCTCCCCCGGGACAGGCACCTACAATGAGCAGTTCTTC. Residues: CASSRSPGTGTYNEQFF.

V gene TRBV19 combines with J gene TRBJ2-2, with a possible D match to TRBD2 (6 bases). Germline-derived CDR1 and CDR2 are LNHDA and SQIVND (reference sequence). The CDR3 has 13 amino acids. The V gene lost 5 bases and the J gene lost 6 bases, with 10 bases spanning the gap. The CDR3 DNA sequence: TGTGCCAGTAGTGGGACTTCTCCCGGGGAGCTGTTTTTT. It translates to CASSGTSPGELFF.